This TCR beta chain was retrieved from a study of cytomegalovirus exposure and HLA in healthy donors (TCRdb year 2017). Regarding the complete study: An earlier analysis of roughly 570 of the donors reported approximately 300 Gb of sequence data and 117 million unique TCR beta sequences obtained from about 179 million T cells. An early release covering roughly 580 HLA-typed donors comprised 250 to 350 gigabases of sequencing data and some 79 million unique TCR sequences. Of the roughly 390 genotyped donors, 80% to 90% were placed in the genetic ancestry cluster associated with self-reported Caucasian donors. The study aimed to test whether signatures of past pathogen exposure could be identified by cataloging public T cell receptors. The study profiled the T cell repertoires of around 700 subjects by immunosequencing and related them to cytomegalovirus serostatus. Along with the approximately 700-subject first cohort, a separate validation cohort of roughly 110 different subjects was used. To predict cytomegalovirus infection status, the study brought together high-throughput TCR immunosequencing, statistical association of individual TCRs with disease status, and machine learning. To study patterns of TCR occurrence, a later analysis re-analyzed previously published TCR beta repertoires from 700 or so donors and added high-resolution HLA genotyping. In the later analysis, no new phenotypic data were used to find candidate immune exposures; instead, reliance was placed on TCR beta sequences and their occurrence across donors. In an earlier analysis of 587 of the donors, high-throughput TCR beta sequencing was used to judge whether each TCR beta V gene segment behaved as functional or pseudogenic. Donor age, sex, ethnicity and CMV serostatus were compiled alongside the repertoire data. Genome-wide SNP genotypes for about 55% of the roughly 670 donors were used in a later genetic analysis, which treated that subset as a discovery cohort. All discovery cohort repertoires had been generated on a single sequencing platform. Both class I and class II loci were covered by HLA typing, at four-digit resolution. The number of typed donors differed by locus: about 629-640 for A, B, C, DRB1 and DQB1; 500 to 550 for DQA1; roughly 600 for DPA1; and 450 to 480 for DPB1. Five DR-DQ haplotypes were handled as single units for association and clustering because linkage in the cohort was strong. On average, 235,054 unique TCR beta nucleotide sequences were sequenced per donor among about 400 genotyped donors of the cohort, with about 17% of those sequences being non-productive.

Beyond this particular receptor, the publication reports: An earlier analysis of 450 to 750 of the donors showed that most TCR beta V segments appeared in productive rearrangements either about 90% or about 30% of the time, which broadly matched IMGT annotations. A cluster of highly shared sequence variants was judged likely to represent a technical artifact of the sequencing pipeline. Seventeen rarely observed V segments, including chromosome 9 orphons, were excluded from the earlier analysis of approximately 500 of the donors because counts were too low. V-gene and J-gene trimming of TCR beta chains was associated with a missense DCLRE1C variant in a later genetic analysis, and the association was replicated in an independent cohort. At a false discovery rate of 0.05, a later analysis linked about 17,000 TCR beta sequences to specific HLA alleles. Presence/absence analyses assumed roughly uniform sequencing depth across donors, an assumption that may not hold. While some public TCRs were present in many individuals, most TCR sequences turned up only very rarely across donors. In vitro tests confirmed that three of the cytomegalovirus-associated TCR beta chains recognize cytomegalovirus antigens. In a later analysis, HLA-associated TCR beta chains showed more clonal expansion and lower generation probabilities than non-associated chains that were equally common. It was suggested by the authors that the approach could potentially be generalized to other disease states and immunological phenotypes. Some IMGT-functional V segments, including TRBV6-2 and TRBV6-3, could not be told apart with the 87-base-pair reads, so those segments were excluded. A later analysis found that TCR association rates varied across HLA loci, with DRB1 alleles showing the most associated TCRs and HLA-C alleles the fewest. A further reported finding was that TCR beta sequences accurately predicted the HLA-A and HLA-B alleles for most subjects in the first cohort. Because some donors lacked HLA typing at each locus, the association tests relied only on the typed subset. This cohort had only TCR beta chains sequenced, and the lack of alpha or paired-chain data limited which features could be detected. When HLA alleles, especially DR and DQ, strongly co-occurred, attributing TCR associations to individual alleles was difficult. Cytomegalovirus status was reported to be diagnosed by the classifier with high specificity and sensitivity in both the original and validation cohorts. According to a later genetic analysis, donors in an Asian-associated ancestry cluster had fewer N-insertions in productive TCRs than the approximately 630-donor mean. The study listed over 150 TCR beta chains as associated with cytomegalovirus. For the cohort, immune exposure information was limited to CMV serostatus. Correlated functional status among segregating V segments might be attributable to linkage disequilibrium, but an unknown experimental factor could not be ruled out. Several of the top co-occurrence clusters appeared to be linked to parvovirus B19, influenza, CMV and Epstein-Barr virus, according to a later analysis. Most CMV-associated TCR beta chains appeared to be HLA-restricted in a later analysis, and the HLA associations seemed to be driven largely by CMV exposure.

The cohort was made up of around 720 healthy bone marrow donors. At the time of sampling, all cohort members were nominally healthy, though unrecorded immune exposures were likely present. The donor was CMV seropositive and was included in the group of 250 to 350 seropositive cohort members. A peripheral blood sample was collected from each donor, and TCR beta sequencing was performed on peripheral blood mononuclear cells. Genomic DNA extraction from the blood cell samples was performed with the Qiagen DNeasy Blood Extraction Kit. Sequences SGDLS (CDR1) and YYNGEE (CDR2) are obtained from the germline V gene. The CDR3 sequence holds 12 residues, the cysteine and phenylalanine included. The kept DNA is CDR3 alone, 36 bases in frame from the first base. The V and J ends are trimmed by 9 bases and 7 bases, leaving 16 bases between them. About this clone: Its antigen target is currently unknown. Nothing much larger sits one base from this clone, and base qualities are not available.

Library creation used the immunoSEQ multiplex PCR assay. A mixture of 60 forward primers for TCR Vbeta segments and 13 reverse primers for TCR Jbeta segments was used in the multiplex PCR. A multiplex PCR assay on genomic DNA amplified the CDR3 region of rearranged TCR beta genes. The amplified TCR beta libraries were sequenced on the Illumina HiSeq System as 87-base-pair reads. The original pipeline was this. A later analysis counted tens of millions of unique TCR beta chains across the approximately 700 repertoires, and roughly 10 million of these chains were shared by at least two donors. To remove PCR and sequencing errors, raw reads were error-corrected and collapsed into unique sequences using a nearest-neighbor algorithm that merged closely related sequences. CDR3 sequences were aligned to IMGT reference sequences to assign V, D and J gene segments. Each retained sequence needed at least a six-nucleotide match to both a V gene segment and a J gene segment. Rearrangements were classified as productive when the CDR3 lacked stop codons and remained in frame with V and J, and all other rearrangements were classified as non-productive. CDR3 was defined according to IMGT convention as the region running from the second conserved V-encoded cysteine to the conserved J-encoded phenylalanine. The earlier analysis of approximately 500 of the donors excluded sequences that lacked an unambiguous match to a single V gene segment. In an earlier analysis of a few hundred of the donors, V segments were called functional above 56.7% productive rearrangements and were called segregating when the between-donor standard deviation exceeded 5%. To diagnose cytomegalovirus status from the catalog of TCR beta chain sequences, a statistical classification framework was built. In a later analysis, TCR nucleotide sequences were compared against IMGT/GENE-DB human TR gene sequences so that V and J genes could be assigned. Using the TCRdist pipeline, a later analysis assigned CDR3 sequences along with most-parsimonious VDJ recombination scenarios. In a later analysis, each TCR beta chain was defined by its CDR3 amino acid sequence together with its V-gene family, and reads without a unique V-gene family were excluded. In a later analysis, 450 to 600 highly shared, low-generation-probability nucleotide sequences were removed to address suspected cross-contamination and a sequencing artifact. For each public chain, a later analysis derived a clonal expansion index from normalized ranks of inferred template counts within each repertoire. In a later analysis, generation probabilities were computed with a VDJ recombination model fitted to out-of-frame rearrangements, and the resulting probabilities were checked against IGoR. In a later analysis, TCR-TCR, TCR-HLA and TCR-CMV co-occurrence was scored with hypergeometric tests, and a repertoire-size bias correction was applied to TCR pairs. In a later analysis, false discovery rates were estimated by permuting HLA or CMV assignments 20 times. In a later analysis, co-occurring TCRs were grouped using DBSCAN, and TCRdist sequence similarity was added for clustering within HLA-allele-positive subsets. Repertoires with fewer than 30,000 or more than 120,000 public chains, plus five repertoires with anomalous nucleotide sharing, were excluded from co-occurrence clustering. Drawn from immuneACCESS, this table holds only the in-frame rearrangements with V and J called that TCRdb kept. Clones are partly lost; checked studies trace under half to an unresolved V gene and leave the rest unexplained. D and trimming come from the DNA, and the V and J calls and clone size come from that table. A total of over 95,000 clones appear in this sample, around 66% of them only once. The leading ten clones occupy roughly 8% of the sample.

The receptor's source is a man aged 18 to 29 in good health and CMV-seropositive. Material: PBMCs. The chain joins TRBV9 to TRBJ1-2, with no confidently assigned D gene. CDR3 reads: CATQRAGRGYTF. The DNA reads TGTGCCACCCAAAGGGCGGGTCGTGGCTACACCTTC. The CDR3 plus the reference TRBV9 and TRBJ1-2 genes for the other parts give the full variable domain: DSGVTQTPKHLITATGQRVTLRCSPRSGDLSVYWYQQSLDQGLQFLIQYYNGEERAKGNILERFSAQQFPDLHSELNLSSLELGDSALYFCATQRAGRGYTFGSGTRLTVV.